This record looks at one TCR beta chain sequence and its context. Its cognate antigen is unknown. Germline V CDR1 and CDR2: SGHTA, FQGNSA. The CDR3 runs to 11 residues. The source of the sample is a study of CD8+CD57+ T cells in acquired aplastic anemia. Study overall: On average, sorted CD4+ and CD8+ cells gave 3 to 4 ug of DNA.

CD8+CD57+ cell expansion had been shown by flow cytometry in patients chosen for sequencing. Each patient carried a diagnosis of severe acquired aplastic anemia. Patients were treatment-naive when blood was sampled. Study results and caveats: Patients did not significantly differ from controls in CD8+ Simpson's diversity.

Genomic DNA provided the template from which TCR beta VDJ and CDR3 profiles were obtained. TCRdb reprocessed the reads with MiXCR, giving one entry per CDR3 protein. The repertoire holds fewer than 200,000 distinct CDR3 sequences, 45% to 60% seen once, with roughly 13% in the top ten. The TCR comes from a human donor with aplastic anemia. Sequenced sample: sorted CD4+, CD8+, or CD8+CD57+ T cells (not recorded which) from PBMCs. V and J are TRBV7-2 and TRBJ2-7, with 9 bases matching TRBD2. CDR3 in DNA: TGTGGTGGCGGGGGGGATATCGAGCAGTACTTC. Its protein product is CGGGGDIEQYF.